Listed below are T cell receptor beta chains from one sample, sequenced in a study of T cells after yellow fever vaccination. From the 5' RACE reads, TCRdb called clonotypes with MiXCR, one entry per CDR3 protein. The data show 300,000 to 400,000 distinct CDR3 sequences, with 8.7% seen just once and more than 15% held by the top ten. Material: PBMCs, obtained on the day of the first yellow fever vaccination. Receptor source: a man between 18 and 29 years old who received the YFV17D yellow fever vaccine. CDR3s include the opening cysteine and the closing phenylalanine or tryptophan. D genes are given only for firm matches. Expanded clones get a size class; other rows say once, few or many, or leave the size out.

D gene: TRBD1; V gene: TRBV20-1; clone size: -; J gene: TRBJ1-4; CDR3 protein: CSATPGGREEKLFF; CDR3 DNA: TGCAGTGCTACCCCAGGGGGTCGGGAAGAAAAACTGTTTTTT
D gene: TRBD1; V gene: TRBV7-8; clone size: -; J gene: TRBJ2-3; CDR3 protein: CASSTTGGPTDTQYF; CDR3 DNA: TGTGCCAGCAGCACGACAGGGGGACCCACAGATACGCAGTATTTT
D gene: -; V gene: TRBV7-2; clone size: -; J gene: TRBJ2-1; CDR3 protein: CASSLDAGASYNEQFF; CDR3 DNA: TGTGCCAGCAGCTTAGACGCGGGTGCGTCCTACAATGAGCAGTTCTTC
D gene: TRBD1; V gene: TRBV20-1; clone size: -; J gene: TRBJ1-5; CDR3 protein: CSARSDRAFEPQHF; CDR3 DNA: TGCAGTGCTAGATCGGACAGGGCTTTCGAGCCCCAGCATTTT
D gene: -; V gene: TRBV6-2/TRBV6-3; clone size: -; J gene: TRBJ2-7; CDR3 protein: CASFDGHEQYF; CDR3 DNA: TGTGCCAGCTTTGATGGCCACGAGCAGTACTTC
D gene: TRBD2; V gene: TRBV11-2; clone size: -; J gene: TRBJ2-5; CDR3 protein: CASSLMRGAGGYKETQYF; CDR3 DNA: TGTGCCAGCAGCTTAATGCGGGGAGCGGGGGGGTACAAAGAGACCCAGTACTTC
D gene: -; V gene: TRBV7-6; clone size: few; J gene: TRBJ2-2; CDR3 protein: CASSLAGQGELFF; CDR3 DNA: TGTGCCAGCAGCTTAGCGGGACAAGGGGAGCTGTTTTTT
D gene: TRBD1; V gene: TRBV5-4; clone size: few; J gene: TRBJ2-2; CDR3 protein: CASSPTGRHGELFF; CDR3 DNA: TGTGCCAGCAGCCCGACAGGGCGGCACGGGGAGCTGTTTTTT
D gene: -; V gene: TRBV29-1; clone size: few; J gene: TRBJ1-2; CDR3 protein: CSVGRGNYGYTF; CDR3 DNA: TGCAGCGTTGGGCGGGGAAACTATGGCTACACCTTC
D gene: TRBD2; V gene: TRBV7-2; clone size: few; J gene: TRBJ2-5; CDR3 protein: CASSLGSGGNGETQYF; CDR3 DNA: TGTGCCAGCAGCTTAGGAAGCGGGGGGAATGGAGAGACCCAGTACTTC
D gene: -; V gene: TRBV4-1; clone size: -; J gene: TRBJ2-5; CDR3 protein: CASSQGIIETQYF; CDR3 DNA: TGCGCCAGCAGCCAAGGGATCATAGAGACCCAGTACTTC
D gene: -; V gene: TRBV18; clone size: few; J gene: TRBJ2-3; CDR3 protein: CASSPSTPSTDTQYF; CDR3 DNA: TGTGCCAGCTCACCCAGTACACCCAGCACAGATACGCAGTATTTT
D gene: -; V gene: TRBV11-2; clone size: many; J gene: TRBJ2-3; CDR3 protein: CASSFSRDTQYF; CDR3 DNA: TGTGCCAGCAGCTTTTCCCGCGATACGCAGTATTTT
D gene: -; V gene: TRBV30; clone size: few; J gene: TRBJ2-7; CDR3 protein: CAWSPSSYEQYF; CDR3 DNA: TGTGCCTGGAGCCCCAGCTCCTACGAGCAGTACTTC
D gene: TRBD2; V gene: TRBV20-1; clone size: many; J gene: TRBJ2-3; CDR3 protein: CSASRGLAGGPTDTQYF; CDR3 DNA: TGCAGTGCCTCCAGGGGGTTAGCGGGGGGGCCGACAGATACGCAGTATTTT
D gene: -; V gene: TRBV6-1; clone size: few; J gene: TRBJ1-2; CDR3 protein: CASRGRTSTTYGYTF; CDR3 DNA: TGTGCCAGCAGAGGCAGAACTTCCACCACCTATGGCTACACCTTC
D gene: -; V gene: TRBV20-1; clone size: few; J gene: TRBJ2-1; CDR3 protein: CSAGPQGRSYNEQFF; CDR3 DNA: TGCAGTGCCGGACCACAGGGAAGAAGTTACAATGAGCAGTTCTTC
D gene: -; V gene: TRBV6-5; clone size: few; J gene: TRBJ2-1; CDR3 protein: CASSPRGSGYEQFF; CDR3 DNA: TGTGCCAGCAGTCCACGGGGGAGCGGCTATGAGCAGTTCTTC
D gene: -; V gene: TRBV11-2; clone size: -; J gene: TRBJ2-1; CDR3 protein: CASSADVGSTYNEQFF; CDR3 DNA: TGTGCCAGCAGCGCGGACGTCGGCTCGACCTACAATGAGCAGTTCTTC
D gene: -; V gene: TRBV24-1; clone size: -; J gene: TRBJ2-5; CDR3 protein: CATSGGPVGETQYF; CDR3 DNA: TGTGCCACCAGTGGCGGACCCGTTGGAGAGACCCAGTACTTC
D gene: TRBD2; V gene: TRBV20-1; clone size: many; J gene: TRBJ2-3; CDR3 protein: CSAGRGDSGGGTDTQYF; CDR3 DNA: TGCAGTGCTGGAAGGGGAGATAGCGGGGGAGGCACAGATACGCAGTATTTT
D gene: TRBD1; V gene: TRBV6-6; clone size: -; J gene: TRBJ2-7; CDR3 protein: CASKARGWDEQYF; CDR3 DNA: TGTGCCAGCAAGGCCAGGGGGTGGGACGAGCAGTACTTC
D gene: TRBD1; V gene: TRBV20-1; clone size: -; J gene: TRBJ2-7; CDR3 protein: CSARTGSVNEQYF; CDR3 DNA: TGCAGTGCTAGGACAGGGTCGGTCAACGAGCAGTACTTC
D gene: -; V gene: TRBV5-4; clone size: few; J gene: TRBJ2-5; CDR3 protein: CASSLVGRGETQYF; CDR3 DNA: TGTGCCAGCAGCTTGGTGGGGAGAGGAGAGACCCAGTACTTC
D gene: TRBD1; V gene: TRBV5-1; clone size: -; J gene: TRBJ2-5; CDR3 protein: CASIAGTGLFGAQYF; CDR3 DNA: TGCGCCAGCATCGCCGGGACAGGGCTTTTTGGGGCCCAGTACTTC
D gene: -; V gene: TRBV19; clone size: -; J gene: TRBJ1-5; CDR3 protein: CASSIVGFQPQHF; CDR3 DNA: TGTGCCAGTAGTATAGTCGGATTTCAGCCCCAGCATTTT
D gene: TRBD2; V gene: TRBV6-2/TRBV6-3; clone size: once; J gene: TRBJ2-3; CDR3 protein: CASSHQVGTSGTDTQYF; CDR3 DNA: TGTGCCAGCAGTCATCAAGTTGGGACTAGCGGCACAGATACGCAGTATTTT
D gene: -; V gene: TRBV29-1; clone size: few; J gene: TRBJ2-3; CDR3 protein: CSVGLGEDTQYF; CDR3 DNA: TGCAGCGTTGGTCTGGGCGAAGATACGCAGTATTTT
D gene: -; V gene: TRBV20-1; clone size: -; J gene: TRBJ2-4; CDR3 protein: CSATRAGKNIQYF; CDR3 DNA: TGCAGTGCAACCCGGGCGGGCAAAAACATTCAGTACTTC
D gene: -; V gene: TRBV28; clone size: -; J gene: TRBJ2-3; CDR3 protein: CASSKTWTSGTQYF; CDR3 DNA: TGTGCCAGCAGTAAAACATGGACGTCGGGTACGCAGTATTTT
D gene: TRBD2; V gene: TRBV29-1; clone size: few; J gene: TRBJ2-1; CDR3 protein: CSVDRTSGGAYNEQFF; CDR3 DNA: TGCAGCGTTGATCGCACTAGCGGGGGGGCATACAATGAGCAGTTCTTC
D gene: TRBD2; V gene: TRBV4-1; clone size: -; J gene: TRBJ2-5; CDR3 protein: CASSRYPGLAVETQYF; CDR3 DNA: TGCGCCAGCAGCAGATACCCGGGACTAGCGGTGGAGACCCAGTACTTC
D gene: -; V gene: TRBV30; clone size: -; J gene: TRBJ2-5; CDR3 protein: CAWINWAGGGETQYF; CDR3 DNA: TGTGCCTGGATTAACTGGGCAGGGGGGGGAGAGACCCAGTACTTC
D gene: TRBD1; V gene: TRBV3-1; clone size: many; J gene: TRBJ2-7; CDR3 protein: CASSQDLHRGYEQYF; CDR3 DNA: TGTGCCAGCAGCCAAGATCTTCACAGGGGTTACGAGCAGTACTTC
D gene: TRBD2; V gene: TRBV7-2; clone size: few; J gene: TRBJ2-1; CDR3 protein: CASSAPGGFNNEQFF; CDR3 DNA: TGTGCCAGCAGCGCGCCCGGGGGGTTTAATAATGAGCAGTTCTTC
D gene: -; V gene: TRBV5-1; clone size: few; J gene: TRBJ1-4; CDR3 protein: CASSPSRDATNEKLFF; CDR3 DNA: TGCGCCAGCAGCCCGAGCAGGGATGCAACTAATGAAAAACTGTTTTTT
D gene: TRBD1; V gene: TRBV6-1; clone size: few; J gene: TRBJ1-3; CDR3 protein: CASSAPGQISGNTIYF; CDR3 DNA: TGTGCCAGCAGTGCCCCGGGACAGATCTCTGGAAACACCATATATTTT
D gene: -; V gene: TRBV28; clone size: -; J gene: TRBJ1-1; CDR3 protein: CASNEGFDLNTEAFF; CDR3 DNA: TGTGCCAGCAATGAAGGGTTCGACTTGAACACTGAAGCTTTCTTT
D gene: -; V gene: TRBV6-5; clone size: few; J gene: TRBJ2-7; CDR3 protein: CASSYTGIIYEQYF; CDR3 DNA: TGTGCCAGCAGTTACACGGGGATCATCTACGAGCAGTACTTC
D gene: -; V gene: TRBV12-3/TRBV12-4; clone size: -; J gene: TRBJ1-6; CDR3 protein: CASSFSQGRSPLHF; CDR3 DNA: TGTGCCAGCAGTTTTTCGCAAGGGCGATCACCCCTCCACTTT
D gene: TRBD1; V gene: TRBV20-1; clone size: few; J gene: TRBJ1-1; CDR3 protein: CSAMDRVGSAEAFF; CDR3 DNA: TGCAGTGCTATGGACAGGGTGGGTTCCGCTGAAGCTTTCTTT
D gene: -; V gene: TRBV29-1; clone size: few; J gene: TRBJ2-3; CDR3 protein: CSVEMAGSTDTQYF; CDR3 DNA: TGCAGCGTTGAAATGGCGGGGAGCACAGATACGCAGTATTTT
D gene: -; V gene: TRBV7-8; clone size: many; J gene: TRBJ2-3; CDR3 protein: CASSFSSASTDTQYF; CDR3 DNA: TGTGCCAGCAGCTTTTCTAGTGCTAGCACAGATACGCAGTATTTT
D gene: -; V gene: TRBV5-4; clone size: few; J gene: TRBJ2-5; CDR3 protein: CASRSGDSQETQYF; CDR3 DNA: TGTGCCAGCAGGTCGGGGGACAGCCAAGAGACCCAGTACTTC
D gene: TRBD2; V gene: TRBV5-1; clone size: -; J gene: TRBJ2-3; CDR3 protein: CASSLREAGGTDTQYF; CDR3 DNA: TGCGCCAGCAGCTTGAGGGAAGCGGGGGGCACAGATACGCAGTATTTT
D gene: -; V gene: TRBV5-1; clone size: -; J gene: TRBJ1-1; CDR3 protein: CASSLAFGVSDTEAFF; CDR3 DNA: TGCGCCAGCAGCTTGGCTTTCGGCGTTAGCGACACTGAAGCTTTCTTT